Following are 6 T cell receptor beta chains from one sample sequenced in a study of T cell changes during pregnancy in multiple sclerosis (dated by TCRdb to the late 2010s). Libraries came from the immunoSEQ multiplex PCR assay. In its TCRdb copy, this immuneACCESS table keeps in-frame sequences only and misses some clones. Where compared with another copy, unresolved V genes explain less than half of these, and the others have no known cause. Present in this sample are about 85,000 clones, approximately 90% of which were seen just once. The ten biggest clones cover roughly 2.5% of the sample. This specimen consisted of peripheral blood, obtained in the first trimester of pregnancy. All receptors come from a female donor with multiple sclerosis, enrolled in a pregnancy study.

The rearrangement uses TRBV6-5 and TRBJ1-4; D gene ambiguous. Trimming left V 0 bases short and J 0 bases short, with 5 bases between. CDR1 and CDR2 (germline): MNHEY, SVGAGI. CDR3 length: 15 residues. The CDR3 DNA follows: TGTGCCAGCAGTTACTCGGCGGCAACTAATGAAAAACTGTTTTTT. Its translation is CASSYSAATNEKLFF.

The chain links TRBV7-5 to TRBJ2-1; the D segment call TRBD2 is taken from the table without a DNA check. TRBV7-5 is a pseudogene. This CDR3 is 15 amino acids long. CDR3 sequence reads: CARSSGTNPAGEQFF. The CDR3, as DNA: TGTGCCAGAAGTTCCGGGACTAACCCTGCCGGTGAGCAGTTCTTC.

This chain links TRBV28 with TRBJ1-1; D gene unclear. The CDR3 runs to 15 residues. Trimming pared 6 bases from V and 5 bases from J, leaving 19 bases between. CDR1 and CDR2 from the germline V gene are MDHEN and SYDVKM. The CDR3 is CASSIIWGAGTEAFF. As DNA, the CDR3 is TGTGCCAGCAGCATTATTTGGGGTGCGGGGACTGAAGCTTTCTTT.

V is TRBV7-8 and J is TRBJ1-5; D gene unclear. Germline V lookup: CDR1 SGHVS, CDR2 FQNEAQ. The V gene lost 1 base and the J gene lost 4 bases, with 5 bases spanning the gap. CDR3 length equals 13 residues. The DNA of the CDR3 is TGTGCCAGCAGCTTAGGCCGGAATCAGCCCCAGCATTTT. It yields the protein CASSLGRNQPQHF. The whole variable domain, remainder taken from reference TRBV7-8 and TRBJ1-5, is GAGVSQSPRYKVAKRGQDVALRCDPISGHVSLFWYQQALGQGPEFLTYFQNEAQLDKSGLPSDRFFAERPEGSVSTLKIQRTQQEDSAVYLCASSLGRNQPQHFGDGTRLSIL.

The CDR3 here is CAGGSEYGYTF. The DNA of the CDR3 is TGTGCCGGGGGGTCGGAGTATGGCTACACCTTC. J is TRBJ1-2 and V is TRBV11-2; D possibly corresponds to TRBD1 (5 bases). Germline V gene data show CDR1 as SGHAT and CDR2 as FQNNGV. The CDR3 length is 11 residues. Trimming pared 11 bases from V and 5 bases from J, leaving 12 bases between. The whole variable domain, filled in from reference TRBV11-2 and TRBJ1-2, reads EAGVAQSPRYKIIEKRQSVAFWCNPISGHATLYWYQQILGQGPKLLIQFQNNGVVDDSQLPKDRFSAERLKGVDSTLKIQPAKLEDSAVYLCAGGSEYGYTFGSGTRLTVV.

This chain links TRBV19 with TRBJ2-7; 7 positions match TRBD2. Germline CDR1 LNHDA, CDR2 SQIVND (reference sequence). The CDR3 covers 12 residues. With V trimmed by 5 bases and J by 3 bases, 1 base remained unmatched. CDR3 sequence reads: CASSPSGYEQYF. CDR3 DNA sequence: TGTGCCAGTAGTCCTAGCGGCTACGAGCAGTACTTC.